This TCR beta chain originates from a study of technical replicates of blood from several donors. Trimming cost V 2 bases and J 15 bases, with 14 bases left between them. Germline V CDR1 and CDR2: MNHNS, SASEGT. This CDR3 has 12 amino acids. The protocol was immunoSEQ multiplex PCR, while the TCRdb copy is restricted to in-frame clones and leaves out a portion. The profile shows about 82,000 clones, nearly 96% of them singletons. This chain links TRBV6-1 with TRBJ2-4; D is undetermined. Input material: T cells isolated from PBMCs. This TCR was sampled from a human donor in good health. The CDR3 sequence: CASSELVAVAYF. CDR3 nucleotides: TGTGCCAGCAGTGAATTGGTGGCAGTCGCGTACTTC.